This T cell receptor (beta chain) originates from a study of cytomegalovirus exposure and HLA in healthy donors. For the study at large: Findings of an earlier analysis included under 140 million unique TCR beta sequences from roughly 200 million T cells.

Of note for this clone: Its antigen is not known.

The PCR contained 60 Vbeta and 13 Jbeta primers. Clones were read by immunoSEQ multiplex PCR, and TCRdb kept only the in-frame ones, dropping some. The sample yields 200,000 or so clones, under 90% seen once. Study-wide results and limits: With later analysis, a missense DCLRE1C variant became linked to TCR beta V- and J-gene trimming. Indistinguishable V segments, including TRBV6-2 and TRBV6-3, were excluded.

V lost 5 bases and J lost 8, with 16 bases in between. CDR1 and CDR2 from the germline V gene are SGHTA and FQGNSA. The CDR3 is 14 residues long. The receptor was derived from a boy aged 2 to 10 in good health and CMV-seronegative. The V and J genes are TRBV7-2 and TRBJ2-1; tentative D call: TRBD2 (5 bases). The specimen was PBMCs. The chain's CDR3 is CASSPHPLADEQFF. The CDR3 DNA is TGTGCCAGCAGCCCCCACCCCCTAGCCGATGAGCAGTTCTTC.